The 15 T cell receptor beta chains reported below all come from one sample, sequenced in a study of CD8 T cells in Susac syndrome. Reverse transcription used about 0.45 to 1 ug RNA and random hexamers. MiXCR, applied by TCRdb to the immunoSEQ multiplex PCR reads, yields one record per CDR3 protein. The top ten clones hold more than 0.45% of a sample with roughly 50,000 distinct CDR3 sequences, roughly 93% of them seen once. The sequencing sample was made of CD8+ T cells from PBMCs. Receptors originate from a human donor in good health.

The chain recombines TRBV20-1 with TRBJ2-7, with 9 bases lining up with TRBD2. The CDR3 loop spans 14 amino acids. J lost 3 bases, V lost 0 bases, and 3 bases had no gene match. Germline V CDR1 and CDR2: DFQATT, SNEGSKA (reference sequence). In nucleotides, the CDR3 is TGCAGTGCTAGAGATGGGCGGGAGGGCTACGAGCAGTACTTC. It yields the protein CSARDGREGYEQYF.

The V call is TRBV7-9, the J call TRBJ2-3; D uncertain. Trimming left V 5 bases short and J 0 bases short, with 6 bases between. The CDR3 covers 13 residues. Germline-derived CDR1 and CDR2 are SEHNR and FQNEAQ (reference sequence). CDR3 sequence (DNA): TGTGCCAGCAGCCAGGACAGCACAGATACGCAGTATTTT. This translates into CASSQDSTDTQYF.

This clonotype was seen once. The CDR3 nucleotides read TGTGCCAGCACCAAAACGGGGCGGGAGGGCCTGGATACGCAGTATTTT. Protein product: CASTKTGREGLDTQYF. The chain joins TRBV7-9 to TRBJ2-3; 9 nucleotides match TRBD2. V lost 7 bases to trimming and J lost 6 bases; unmatched junction nucleotides: 14. Germline V gene lookup returns CDR1 SEHNR and CDR2 FQNEAQ (reference sequence). The CDR3 totals 16 residues.

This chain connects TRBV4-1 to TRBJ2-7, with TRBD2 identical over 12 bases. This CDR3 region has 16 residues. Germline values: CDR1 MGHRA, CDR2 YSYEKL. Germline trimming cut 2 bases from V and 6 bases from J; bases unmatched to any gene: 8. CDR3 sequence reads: CASSQHLAGGVSEQYF. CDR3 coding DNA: TGCGCCAGCAGCCAACACCTAGCGGGAGGGGTTTCCGAGCAGTACTTC.

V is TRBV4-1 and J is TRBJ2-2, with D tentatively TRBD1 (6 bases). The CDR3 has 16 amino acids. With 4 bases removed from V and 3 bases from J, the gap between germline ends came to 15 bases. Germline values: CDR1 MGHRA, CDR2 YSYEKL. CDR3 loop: CASSPRGGLDTGELFF. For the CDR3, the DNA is TGCGCCAGCAGCCCCCGAGGGGGTCTCGACACCGGGGAGCTGTTTTTT.

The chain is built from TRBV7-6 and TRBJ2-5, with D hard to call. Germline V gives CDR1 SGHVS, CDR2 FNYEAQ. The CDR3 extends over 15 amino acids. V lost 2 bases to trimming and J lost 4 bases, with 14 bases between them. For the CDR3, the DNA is TGTGCCAGCAGCTTAATAACCGCCCTGGGAGAGACCCAGTACTTC. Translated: CASSLITALGETQYF.

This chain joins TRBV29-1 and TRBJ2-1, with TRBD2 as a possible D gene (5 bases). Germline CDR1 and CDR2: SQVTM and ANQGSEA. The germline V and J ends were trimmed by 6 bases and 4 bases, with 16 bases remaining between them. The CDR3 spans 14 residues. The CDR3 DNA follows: TGCAGCGTCCTGTTGGTAGCGCCTTACAATGAGCAGTTCTTC. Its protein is CSVLLVAPYNEQFF.

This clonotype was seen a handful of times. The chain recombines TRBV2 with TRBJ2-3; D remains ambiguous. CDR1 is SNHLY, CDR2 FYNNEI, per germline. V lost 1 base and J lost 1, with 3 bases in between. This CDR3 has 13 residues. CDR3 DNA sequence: TGTGCCAGCAGTGAAGGAGGCACAGATACGCAGTATTTT. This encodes CASSEGGTDTQYF. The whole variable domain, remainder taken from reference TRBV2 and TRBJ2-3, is EPEVTQTPSHQVTQMGQEVILRCVPISNHLYFYWYRQILGQKVEFLVSFYNNEISEKSEIFDDQFSVERPDGSNFTLKIRSTKLEDSAMYFCASSEGGTDTQYFGPGTRLTVL.

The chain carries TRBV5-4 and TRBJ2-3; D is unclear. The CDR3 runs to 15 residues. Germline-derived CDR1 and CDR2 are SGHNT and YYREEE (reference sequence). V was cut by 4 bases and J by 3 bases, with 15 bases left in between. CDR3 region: CASSPSHAVTDTQYF. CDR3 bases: TGTGCCAGCAGCCCCAGTCACGCGGTGACAGATACGCAGTATTTT. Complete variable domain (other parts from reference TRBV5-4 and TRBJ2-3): ETGVTQSPTHLIKTRGQQVTLRCSSQSGHNTVSWYQQALGQGPQFIFQYYREEENGRGNFPPRFSGLQFPNYSSELNVNALELDDSALYLCASSPSHAVTDTQYFGPGTRLTVL.

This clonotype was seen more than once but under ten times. DNA for the CDR3: TGTGCCAGCATCTACAGGGGGCAGTCGGACACTGAAGCTTTCTTT. Protein sequence: CASIYRGQSDTEAFF. V usage is TRBV5-4 and J usage is TRBJ1-1, with 9 bases matching TRBD1. With V trimmed by 6 bases and J by 3 bases, 9 bases remained unmatched. The CDR3 sequence is 15 residues long. Per the germline V gene, CDR1 is SGHNT and CDR2 is YYREEE (reference sequence).

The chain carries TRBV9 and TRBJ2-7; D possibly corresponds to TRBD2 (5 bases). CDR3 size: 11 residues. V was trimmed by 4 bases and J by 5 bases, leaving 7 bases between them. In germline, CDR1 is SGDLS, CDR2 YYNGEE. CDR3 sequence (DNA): TGTGCCAGCAGCTCCGGGAACGAGCAGTACTTC. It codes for CASSSGNEQYF.

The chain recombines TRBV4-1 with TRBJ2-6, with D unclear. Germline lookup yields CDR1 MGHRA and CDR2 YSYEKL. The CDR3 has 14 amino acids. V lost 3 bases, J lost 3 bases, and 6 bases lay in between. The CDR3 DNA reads TGCGCCAGCAGCCAGGTTTTTGGGGCCAACGTCCTGACTTTC. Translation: CASSQVFGANVLTF.

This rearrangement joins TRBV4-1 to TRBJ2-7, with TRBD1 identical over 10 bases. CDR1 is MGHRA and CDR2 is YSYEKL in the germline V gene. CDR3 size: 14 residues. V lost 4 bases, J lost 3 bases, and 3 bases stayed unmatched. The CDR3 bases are TGCGCCAGCAGCCCGACAGGGGGCCTCTACGAGCAGTACTTC. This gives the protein CASSPTGGLYEQYF.

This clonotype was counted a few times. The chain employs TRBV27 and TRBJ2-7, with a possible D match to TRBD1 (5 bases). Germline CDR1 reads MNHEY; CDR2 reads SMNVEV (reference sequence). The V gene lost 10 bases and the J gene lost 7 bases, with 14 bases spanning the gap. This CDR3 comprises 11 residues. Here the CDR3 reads CATGDSPEQYF. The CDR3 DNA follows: TGTGCCACCGGAGACAGTCCTGAGCAGTACTTC.

The CDR3 spells CASSFRRRDTDTQYF. The CDR3 nucleotides read TGTGCCAGCAGCTTCCGTAGGAGGGATACAGATACGCAGTATTTT. The chain joins TRBV5-4 to TRBJ2-3, with a possible D match to TRBD2 (6 bases). The V end was cut by 2 bases, the J end by 3 bases, with 13 bases between. Germline V CDR1 and CDR2: SGHNT, YYREEE (reference sequence). The CDR3 covers 15 residues.